The clone carrying this T cell receptor (beta chain) came up a few times. Its specificity is not known. A read error may account for a junction end that differs from germline. The source of the sample is a study of post-analysis software for immune sequencing data. Unique molecular identifiers had been added to the TCR beta cDNA libraries. TCRdb used MiXCR to reprocess the PCR reads, holding one entry per CDR3 protein. This sample carries approximately 770,000 distinct CDR3 sequences, around 42% of them seen once, and the ten largest clones take around 4.7%. Findings of the study overall: TRBV5-6, TRBV5-1 and TRBV20-1 belonged to a set of a few TRBV segments that were more frequent in patients than controls. When compared against controls, multiple sclerosis patients showed significantly lower normalized Chao1 diversity.

Germline V gene sequence: CDR1 SGHVS, CDR2 FQNEAQ. This CDR3 has 14 residues. This sequence was found in a girl under 18 with multiple sclerosis. The specimen sequenced was blood. V is TRBV7-8 and J is TRBJ2-5; possibly TRBD2 for D (5 bases). The chain's CDR3 is CAGSLTGNTETQYF. The CDR3 nucleotides are TGTGCCGGCAGCTTAACGGGGAATACAGAGACCCAGTACTTC.